This note documents a single T cell receptor beta chain sequence. Trimming removed 0 bases from V and 3 bases from J, with 7 bases in between. Germline loops: CDR1 SGHRS, CDR2 YFSETQ. The CDR3 loop spans 13 amino acids. Extracted RNA was reverse transcribed, and the resulting cDNA served as sequencing template. Using immunoSEQ multiplex PCR, the repertoire was profiled, and TCRdb retains in-frame clones only, with some absent. This sample has around 70,000 clones; 25% to 35% occur once, and the top ten carry approximately 15%. The data were obtained in a study of CD8+ T cells in alopecia areata. Treatment defined: oral pan-JAK inhibitor, 5-10 mg twice daily.

The chain combines TRBV5-1 with TRBJ2-7; D unresolved. The TCR sequence derives from a human donor with alopecia areata. The sequences come from CD8+ T cells sorted from blood, collected at week 4, from a patient treated with tofacitinib. The CDR3 reads CASSLVANYEQYF. CDR3 nucleotide sequence: TGCGCCAGCAGCTTGGTGGCCAACTACGAGCAGTACTTC.